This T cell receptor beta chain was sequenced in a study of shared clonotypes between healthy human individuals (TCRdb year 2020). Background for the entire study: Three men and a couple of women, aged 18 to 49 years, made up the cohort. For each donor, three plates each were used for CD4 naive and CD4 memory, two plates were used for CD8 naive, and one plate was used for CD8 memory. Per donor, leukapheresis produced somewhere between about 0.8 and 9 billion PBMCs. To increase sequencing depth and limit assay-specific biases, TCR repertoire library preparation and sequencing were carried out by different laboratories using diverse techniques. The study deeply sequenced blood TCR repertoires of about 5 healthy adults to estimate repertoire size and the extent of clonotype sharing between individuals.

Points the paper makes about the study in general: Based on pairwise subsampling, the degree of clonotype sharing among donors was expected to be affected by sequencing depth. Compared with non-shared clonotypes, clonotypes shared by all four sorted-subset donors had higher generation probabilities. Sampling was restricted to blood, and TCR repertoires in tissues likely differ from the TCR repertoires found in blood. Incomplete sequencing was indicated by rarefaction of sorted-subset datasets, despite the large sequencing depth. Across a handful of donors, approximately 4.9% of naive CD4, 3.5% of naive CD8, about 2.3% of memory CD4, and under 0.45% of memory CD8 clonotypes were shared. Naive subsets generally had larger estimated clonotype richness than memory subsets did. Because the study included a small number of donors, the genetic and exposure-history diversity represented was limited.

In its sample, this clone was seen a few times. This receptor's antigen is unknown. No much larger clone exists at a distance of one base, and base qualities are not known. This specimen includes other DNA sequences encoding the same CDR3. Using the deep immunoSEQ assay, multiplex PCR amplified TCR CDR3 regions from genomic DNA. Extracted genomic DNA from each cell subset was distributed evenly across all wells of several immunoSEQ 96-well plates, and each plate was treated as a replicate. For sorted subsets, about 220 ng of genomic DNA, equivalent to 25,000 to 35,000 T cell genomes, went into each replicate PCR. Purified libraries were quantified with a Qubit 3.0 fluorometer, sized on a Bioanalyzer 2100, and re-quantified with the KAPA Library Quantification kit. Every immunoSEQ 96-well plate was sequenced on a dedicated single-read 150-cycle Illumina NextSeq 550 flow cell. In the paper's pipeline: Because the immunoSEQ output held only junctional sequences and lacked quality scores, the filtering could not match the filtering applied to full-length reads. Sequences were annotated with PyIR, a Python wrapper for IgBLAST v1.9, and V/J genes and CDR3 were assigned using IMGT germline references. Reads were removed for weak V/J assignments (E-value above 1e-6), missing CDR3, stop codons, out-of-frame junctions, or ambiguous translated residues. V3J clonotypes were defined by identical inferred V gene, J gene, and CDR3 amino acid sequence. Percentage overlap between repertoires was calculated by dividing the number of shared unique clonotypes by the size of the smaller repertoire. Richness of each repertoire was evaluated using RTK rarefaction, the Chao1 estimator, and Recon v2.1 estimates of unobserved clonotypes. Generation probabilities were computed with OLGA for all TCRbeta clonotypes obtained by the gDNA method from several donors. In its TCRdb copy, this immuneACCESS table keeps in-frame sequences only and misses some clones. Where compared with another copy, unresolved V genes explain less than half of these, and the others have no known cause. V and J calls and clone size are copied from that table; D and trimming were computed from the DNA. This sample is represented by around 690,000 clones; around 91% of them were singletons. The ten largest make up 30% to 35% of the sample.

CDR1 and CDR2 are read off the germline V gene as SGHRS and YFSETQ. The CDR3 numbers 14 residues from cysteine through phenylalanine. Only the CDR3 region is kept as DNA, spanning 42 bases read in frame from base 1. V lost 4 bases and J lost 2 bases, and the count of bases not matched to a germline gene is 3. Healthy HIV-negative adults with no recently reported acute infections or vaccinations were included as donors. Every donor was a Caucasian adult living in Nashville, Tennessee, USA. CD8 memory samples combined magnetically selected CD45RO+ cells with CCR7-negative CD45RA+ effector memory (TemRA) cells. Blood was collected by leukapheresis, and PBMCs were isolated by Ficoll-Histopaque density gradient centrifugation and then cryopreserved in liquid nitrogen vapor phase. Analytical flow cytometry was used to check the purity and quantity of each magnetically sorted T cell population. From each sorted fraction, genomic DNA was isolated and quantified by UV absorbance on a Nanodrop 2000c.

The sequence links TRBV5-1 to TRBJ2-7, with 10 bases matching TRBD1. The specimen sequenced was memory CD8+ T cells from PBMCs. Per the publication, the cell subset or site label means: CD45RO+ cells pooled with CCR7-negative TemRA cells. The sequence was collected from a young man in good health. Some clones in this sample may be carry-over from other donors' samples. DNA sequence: TGCGCCAGCAGCCCCGGACAGGGGGCCTACGAGCAGTACTTC. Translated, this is CASSPGQGAYEQYF. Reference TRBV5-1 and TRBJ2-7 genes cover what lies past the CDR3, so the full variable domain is KAGVTQTPRYLIKTRGQQVTLSCSPISGHRSVSWYQQTPGQGLQFLFEYFSETQRNKGNFPGRFSGRQFSNSRSEMNVSTLELGDSALYLCASSPGQGAYEQYFGPGTRLTVT.